The sequence of this T cell receptor (beta chain) was determined in a study of early T cells in non-severe SARS-CoV-2 infection. Study information: The input, bulk RNA from unsorted whole blood, was sequenced, and chains were unpaired. Study-wide results and caveats: Reliance on VDJdb matching favored anti-spike CD8 responses; private and CD4 specificities were missed.

The junction had 4 bases not matched to a gene; V was cut back by 5 bases and J by 7 bases. Germline V gene sequence: CDR1 KGHSH, CDR2 LQKENI. CDR3 length: 14 residues. A note on this clonotype: Its antigen is not known.

Attachment of unique molecular identifiers was made to individual cDNA molecules. One entry per CDR3 protein, called by TCRdb with MiXCR from the 5' RACE reads. Of about 64,000 distinct CDR3 sequences listed, more than 15% are singletons. The V gene is TRBV18, the J gene TRBJ2-1; 11 nucleotides agree with TRBD1. Sequencing was performed on whole blood, taken at baseline. The sequence derives from an adult who was a healthcare worker with PCR-confirmed SARS-CoV-2 infection or an uninfected control (not recorded which). This CDR3 reads CASSGGTGGNEQFF. The CDR3 coding sequence is TGTGCCAGCTCAGGCGGGACAGGGGGTAATGAGCAGTTCTTC.